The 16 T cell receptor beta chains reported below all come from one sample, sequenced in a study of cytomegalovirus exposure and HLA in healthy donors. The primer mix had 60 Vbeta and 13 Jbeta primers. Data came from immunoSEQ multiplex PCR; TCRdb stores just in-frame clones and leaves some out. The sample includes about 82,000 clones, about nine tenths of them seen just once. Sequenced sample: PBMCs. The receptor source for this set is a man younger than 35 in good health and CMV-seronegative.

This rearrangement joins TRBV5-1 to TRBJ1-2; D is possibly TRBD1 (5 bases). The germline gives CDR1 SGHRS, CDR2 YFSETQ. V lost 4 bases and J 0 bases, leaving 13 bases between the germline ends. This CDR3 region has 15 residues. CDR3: CASSRTGDTNYGYTF. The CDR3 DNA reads TGCGCCAGCAGCCGTACAGGTGATACTAACTATGGCTACACCTTC. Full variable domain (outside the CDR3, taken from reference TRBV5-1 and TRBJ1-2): KAGVTQTPRYLIKTRGQQVTLSCSPISGHRSVSWYQQTPGQGLQFLFEYFSETQRNKGNFPGRFSGRQFSNSRSEMNVSTLELGDSALYLCASSRTGDTNYGYTFGSGTRLTVV.

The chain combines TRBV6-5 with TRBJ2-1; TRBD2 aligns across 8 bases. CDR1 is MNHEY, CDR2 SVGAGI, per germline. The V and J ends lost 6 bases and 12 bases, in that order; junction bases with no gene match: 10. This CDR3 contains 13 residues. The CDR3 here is CASRPAGGRGQFF. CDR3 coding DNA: TGTGCCAGCAGGCCGGCGGGGGGCCGGGGGCAGTTCTTC.

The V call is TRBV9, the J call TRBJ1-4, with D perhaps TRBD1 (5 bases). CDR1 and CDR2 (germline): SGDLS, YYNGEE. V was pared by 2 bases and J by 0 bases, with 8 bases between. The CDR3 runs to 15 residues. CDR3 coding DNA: TGTGCCAGCAGCGTTCAGGGAACAACTAATGAAAAACTGTTTTTT. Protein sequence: CASSVQGTTNEKLFF.

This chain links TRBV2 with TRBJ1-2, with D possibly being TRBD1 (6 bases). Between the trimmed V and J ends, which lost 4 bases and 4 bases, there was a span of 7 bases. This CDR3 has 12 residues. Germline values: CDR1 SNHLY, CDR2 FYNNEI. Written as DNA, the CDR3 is TGTGCCAGCAGTGGGACAGCCTATGGCTACACCTTC. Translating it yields CASSGTAYGYTF.

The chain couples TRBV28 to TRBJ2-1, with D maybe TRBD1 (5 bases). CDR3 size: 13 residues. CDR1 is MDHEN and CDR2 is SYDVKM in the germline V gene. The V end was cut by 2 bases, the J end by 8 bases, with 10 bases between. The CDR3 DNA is TGTGCCAGCAGTTTAGTGCCAGGGTATGAGCAGTTCTTC. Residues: CASSLVPGYEQFF.

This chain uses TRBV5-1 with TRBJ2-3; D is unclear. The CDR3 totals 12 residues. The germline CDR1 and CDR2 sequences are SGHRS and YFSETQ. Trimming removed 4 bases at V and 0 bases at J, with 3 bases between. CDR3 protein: CASSLSTDTQYF. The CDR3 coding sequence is TGCGCCAGCAGCCTTAGCACAGATACGCAGTATTTT.

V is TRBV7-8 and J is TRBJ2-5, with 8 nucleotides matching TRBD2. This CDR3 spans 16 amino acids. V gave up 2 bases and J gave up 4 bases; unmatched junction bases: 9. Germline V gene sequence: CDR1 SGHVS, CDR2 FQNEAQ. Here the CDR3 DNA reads TGTGCCAGCAGCTTACTTGGGTCGGGAGGGCGAGAGACCCAGTACTTC. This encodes CASSLLGSGGRETQYF.

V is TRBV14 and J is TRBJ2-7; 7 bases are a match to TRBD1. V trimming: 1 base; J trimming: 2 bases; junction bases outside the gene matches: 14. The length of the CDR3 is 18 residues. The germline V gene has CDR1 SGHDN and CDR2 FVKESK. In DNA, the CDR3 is TGTGCCAGCAGCCAAGCGAGAACAGGGGCCCGCTCCCCCTACGAGCAGTACTTC. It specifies CASSQARTGARSPYEQYF.

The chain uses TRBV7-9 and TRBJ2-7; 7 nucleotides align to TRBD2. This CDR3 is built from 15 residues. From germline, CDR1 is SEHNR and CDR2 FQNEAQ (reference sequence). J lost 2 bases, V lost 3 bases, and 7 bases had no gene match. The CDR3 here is CASSFSPGLTYEQYF. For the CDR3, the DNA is TGTGCCAGCAGCTTTTCCCCGGGACTAACCTACGAGCAGTACTTC.

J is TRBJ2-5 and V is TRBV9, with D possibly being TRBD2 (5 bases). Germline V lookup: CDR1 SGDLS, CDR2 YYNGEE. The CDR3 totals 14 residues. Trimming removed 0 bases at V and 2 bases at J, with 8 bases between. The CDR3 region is CASSVGTWQETQYF. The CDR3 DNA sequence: TGTGCCAGCAGCGTAGGGACTTGGCAAGAGACCCAGTACTTC.

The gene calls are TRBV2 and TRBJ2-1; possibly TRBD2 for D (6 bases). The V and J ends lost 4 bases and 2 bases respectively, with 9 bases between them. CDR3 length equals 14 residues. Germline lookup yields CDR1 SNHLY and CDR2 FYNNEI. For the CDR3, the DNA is TGTGCCAGCAGTGGAGGCGGGGCCTACAATGAGCAGTTCTTC. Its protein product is CASSGGGAYNEQFF. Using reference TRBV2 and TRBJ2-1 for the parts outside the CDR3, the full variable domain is EPEVTQTPSHQVTQMGQEVILRCVPISNHLYFYWYRQILGQKVEFLVSFYNNEISEKSEIFDDQFSVERPDGSNFTLKIRSTKLEDSAMYFCASSGGGAYNEQFFGPGTRLTVL.

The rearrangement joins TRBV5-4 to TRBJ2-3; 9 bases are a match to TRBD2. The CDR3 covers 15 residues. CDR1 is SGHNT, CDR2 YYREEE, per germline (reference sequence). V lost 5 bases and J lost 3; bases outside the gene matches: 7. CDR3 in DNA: TGTGCCAGCAGGGTTAGCGGGAGTTCGACAGATACGCAGTATTTT. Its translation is CASRVSGSSTDTQYF.

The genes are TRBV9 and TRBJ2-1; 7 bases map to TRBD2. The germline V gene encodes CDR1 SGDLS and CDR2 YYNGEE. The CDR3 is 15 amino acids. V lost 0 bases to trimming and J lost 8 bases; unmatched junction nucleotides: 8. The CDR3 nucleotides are TGTGCCAGCAGCGTAGTACGGACTAGTAAGGATGAGCAGTTCTTC. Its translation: CASSVVRTSKDEQFF.

DNA of the CDR3: TGTGCCAGCAGCATACTAGCGGGAGGGCCGACCGGGGAGCTGTTTTTT. Protein: CASSILAGGPTGELFF. The genes are TRBV6-6 and TRBJ2-2, with TRBD2 matching over 13 bases. CDR3 length equals 16 residues. The germline V gene has CDR1 MNHNY and CDR2 SVGAGI (reference sequence). V trimming: 6 bases; J trimming: 5 bases; junction bases outside the gene matches: 6.

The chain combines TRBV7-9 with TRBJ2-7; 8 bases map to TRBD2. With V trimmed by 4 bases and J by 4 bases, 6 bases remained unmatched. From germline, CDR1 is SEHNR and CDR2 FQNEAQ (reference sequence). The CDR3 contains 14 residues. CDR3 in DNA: TGTGCCAGCAGCTCAGCGGGAGTACGATACGAGCAGTACTTC. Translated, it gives CASSSAGVRYEQYF.

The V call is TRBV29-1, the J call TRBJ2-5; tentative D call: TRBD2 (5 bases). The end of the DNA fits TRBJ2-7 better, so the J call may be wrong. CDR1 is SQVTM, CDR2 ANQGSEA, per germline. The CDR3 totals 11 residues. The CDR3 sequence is CSVGNGYEQYF. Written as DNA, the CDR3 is TGCAGCGTCGGGAATGGTTACGAGCAGTACTTC.